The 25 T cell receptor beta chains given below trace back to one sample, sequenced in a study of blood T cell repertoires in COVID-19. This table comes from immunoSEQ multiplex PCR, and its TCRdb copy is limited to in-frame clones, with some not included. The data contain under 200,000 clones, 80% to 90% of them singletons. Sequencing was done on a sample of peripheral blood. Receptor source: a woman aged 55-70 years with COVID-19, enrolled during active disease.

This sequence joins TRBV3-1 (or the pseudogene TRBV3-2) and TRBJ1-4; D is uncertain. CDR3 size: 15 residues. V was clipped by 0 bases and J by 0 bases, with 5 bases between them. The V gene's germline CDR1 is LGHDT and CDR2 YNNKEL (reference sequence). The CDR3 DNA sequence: TGTGCCAGCAGCCAAGAGGCTTCAACTAATGAAAAACTGTTTTTT. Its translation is CASSQEASTNEKLFF.

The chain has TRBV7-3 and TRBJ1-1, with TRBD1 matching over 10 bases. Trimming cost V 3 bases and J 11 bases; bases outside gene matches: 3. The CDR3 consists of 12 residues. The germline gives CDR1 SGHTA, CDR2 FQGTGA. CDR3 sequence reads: CASSFGTGDAFF. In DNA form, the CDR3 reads TGTGCCAGCAGCTTTGGGACAGGGGACGCTTTCTTT.

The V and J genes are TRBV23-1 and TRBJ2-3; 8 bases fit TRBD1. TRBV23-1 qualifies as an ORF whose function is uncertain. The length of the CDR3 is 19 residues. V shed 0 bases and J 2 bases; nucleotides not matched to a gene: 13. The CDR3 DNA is TGCGCCAGCAGTCAATCGCATCGAGGGACAGGAGGTGACACAGATACGCAGTATTTT. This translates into CASSQSHRGTGGDTDTQYF.

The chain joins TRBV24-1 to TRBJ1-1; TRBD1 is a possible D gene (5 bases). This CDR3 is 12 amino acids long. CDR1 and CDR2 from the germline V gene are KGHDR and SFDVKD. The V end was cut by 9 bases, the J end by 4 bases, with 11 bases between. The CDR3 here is CATGSGGTEAFF. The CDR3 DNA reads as TGTGCCACCGGGAGCGGGGGCACTGAAGCTTTCTTT.

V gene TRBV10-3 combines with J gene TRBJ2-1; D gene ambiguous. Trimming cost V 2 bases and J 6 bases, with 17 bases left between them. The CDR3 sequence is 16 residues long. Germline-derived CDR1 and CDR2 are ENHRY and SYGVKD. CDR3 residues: CAISEPTPSLTNEQFF. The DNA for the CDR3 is TGTGCCATCAGTGAGCCGACACCCAGCTTGACCAATGAGCAGTTCTTC.

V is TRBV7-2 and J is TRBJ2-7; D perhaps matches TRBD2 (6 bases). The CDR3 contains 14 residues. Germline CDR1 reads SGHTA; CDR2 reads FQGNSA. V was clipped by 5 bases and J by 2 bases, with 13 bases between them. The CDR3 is CASSIIAAAYEQYF. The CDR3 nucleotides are TGTGCCAGCAGCATTATAGCGGCTGCCTACGAGCAGTACTTC.

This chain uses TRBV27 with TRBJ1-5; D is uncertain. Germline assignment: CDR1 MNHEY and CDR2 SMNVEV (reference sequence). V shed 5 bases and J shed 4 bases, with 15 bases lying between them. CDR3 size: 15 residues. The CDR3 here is CASSRGSLPNQPQHF. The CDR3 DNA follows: TGTGCCAGCAGTCGGGGATCCCTCCCTAATCAGCCCCAGCATTTT.

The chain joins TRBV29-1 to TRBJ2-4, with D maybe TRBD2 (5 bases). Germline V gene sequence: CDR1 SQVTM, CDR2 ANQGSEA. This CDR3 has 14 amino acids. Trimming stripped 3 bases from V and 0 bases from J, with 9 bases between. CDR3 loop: CSVDMGVAKNIQYF. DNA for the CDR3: TGCAGCGTTGATATGGGAGTAGCCAAAAACATTCAGTACTTC.

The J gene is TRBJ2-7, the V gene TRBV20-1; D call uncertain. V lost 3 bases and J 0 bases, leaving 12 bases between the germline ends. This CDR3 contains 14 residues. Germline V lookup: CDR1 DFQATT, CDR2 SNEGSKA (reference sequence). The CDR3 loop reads CSASVAASSYEQYF. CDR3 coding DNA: TGCAGTGCTAGTGTGGCCGCTAGCTCCTACGAGCAGTACTTC.

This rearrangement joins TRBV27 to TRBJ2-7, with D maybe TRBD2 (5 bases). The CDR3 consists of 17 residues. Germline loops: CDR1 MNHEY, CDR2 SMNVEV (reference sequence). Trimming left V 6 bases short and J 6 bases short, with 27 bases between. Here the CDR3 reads CASSWPRTCCRPLEQYF. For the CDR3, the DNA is TGTGCCAGCAGCTGGCCAAGGACTTGTTGTCGCCCTCTCGAGCAGTACTTC.

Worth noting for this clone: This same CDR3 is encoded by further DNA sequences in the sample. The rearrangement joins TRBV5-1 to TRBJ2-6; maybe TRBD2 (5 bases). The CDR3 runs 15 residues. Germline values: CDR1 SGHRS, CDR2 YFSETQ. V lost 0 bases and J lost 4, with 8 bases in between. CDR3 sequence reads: CASSLGGSGANVLTF. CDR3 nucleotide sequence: TGCGCCAGCAGCTTGGGAGGGTCCGGGGCCAACGTCCTGACTTTC.

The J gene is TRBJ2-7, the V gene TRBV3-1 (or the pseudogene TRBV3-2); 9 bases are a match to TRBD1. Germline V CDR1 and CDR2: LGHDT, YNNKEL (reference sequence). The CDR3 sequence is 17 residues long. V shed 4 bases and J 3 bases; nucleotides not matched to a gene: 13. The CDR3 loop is CASSPSNRDRDYYEQYF. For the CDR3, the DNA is TGTGCCAGCAGCCCGTCGAATCGGGACAGGGATTACTACGAGCAGTACTTC.

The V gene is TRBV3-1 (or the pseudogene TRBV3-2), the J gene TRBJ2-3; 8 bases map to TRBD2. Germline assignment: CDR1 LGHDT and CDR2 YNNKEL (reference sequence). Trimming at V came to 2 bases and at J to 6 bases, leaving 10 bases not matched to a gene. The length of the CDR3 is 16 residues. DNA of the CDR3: TGTGCCAGCAGCCAAAACACGGGAGGGCCGGGGGATACGCAGTATTTT. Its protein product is CASSQNTGGPGDTQYF.

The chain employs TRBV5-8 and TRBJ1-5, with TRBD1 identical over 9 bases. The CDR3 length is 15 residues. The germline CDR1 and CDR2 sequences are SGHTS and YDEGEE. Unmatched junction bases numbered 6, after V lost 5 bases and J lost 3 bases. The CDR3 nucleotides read TGTGCCAGCAGTCACTACAGGGGGCTCAATCAGCCCCAGCATTTT. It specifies CASSHYRGLNQPQHF.

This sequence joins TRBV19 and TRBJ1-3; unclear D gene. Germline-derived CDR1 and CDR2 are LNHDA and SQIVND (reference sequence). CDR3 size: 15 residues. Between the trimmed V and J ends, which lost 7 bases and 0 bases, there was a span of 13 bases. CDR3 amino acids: CASTPTWSSGNTIYF. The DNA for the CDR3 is TGTGCCAGTACCCCCACATGGTCCTCTGGAAACACCATATATTTT.

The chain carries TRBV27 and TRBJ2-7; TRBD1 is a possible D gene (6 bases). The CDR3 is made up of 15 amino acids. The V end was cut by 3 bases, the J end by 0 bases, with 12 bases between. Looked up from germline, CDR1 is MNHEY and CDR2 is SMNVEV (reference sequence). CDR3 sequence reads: CASSLVGTRSYEQYF. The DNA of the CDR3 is TGTGCCAGCAGTTTGGTCGGGACACGCTCCTACGAGCAGTACTTC.

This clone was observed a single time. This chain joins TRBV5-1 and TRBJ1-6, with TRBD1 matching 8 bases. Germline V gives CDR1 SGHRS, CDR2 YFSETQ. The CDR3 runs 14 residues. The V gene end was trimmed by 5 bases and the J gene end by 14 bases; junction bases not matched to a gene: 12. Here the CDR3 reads CASSFDGQGQALHF. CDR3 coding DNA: TGCGCCAGCAGTTTTGATGGACAGGGTCAAGCCCTCCACTTT. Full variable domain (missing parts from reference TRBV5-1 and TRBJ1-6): KAGVTQTPRYLIKTRGQQVTLSCSPISGHRSVSWYQQTPGQGLQFLFEYFSETQRNKGNFPGRFSGRQFSNSRSEMNVSTLELGDSALYLCASSFDGQGQALHFGNGTRLTVT.

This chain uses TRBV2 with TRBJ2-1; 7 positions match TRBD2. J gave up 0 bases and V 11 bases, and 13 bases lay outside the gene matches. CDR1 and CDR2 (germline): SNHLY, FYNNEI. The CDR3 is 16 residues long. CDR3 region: CAPAVVGGSSYNEQFF. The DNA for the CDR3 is TGTGCCCCCGCCGTGGTGGGAGGGAGCTCCTACAATGAGCAGTTCTTC. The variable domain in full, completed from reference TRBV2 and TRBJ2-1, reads EPEVTQTPSHQVTQMGQEVILRCVPISNHLYFYWYRQILGQKVEFLVSFYNNEISEKSEIFDDQFSVERPDGSNFTLKIRSTKLEDSAMYFCAPAVVGGSSYNEQFFGPGTRLTVL.

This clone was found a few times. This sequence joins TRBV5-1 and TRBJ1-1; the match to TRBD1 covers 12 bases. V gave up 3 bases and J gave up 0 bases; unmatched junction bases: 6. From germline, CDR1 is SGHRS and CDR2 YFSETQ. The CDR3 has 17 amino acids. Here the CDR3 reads CASSWTGQGAMNTEAFF. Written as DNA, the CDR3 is TGCGCCAGCAGCTGGACGGGACAGGGGGCGATGAACACTGAAGCTTTCTTT.

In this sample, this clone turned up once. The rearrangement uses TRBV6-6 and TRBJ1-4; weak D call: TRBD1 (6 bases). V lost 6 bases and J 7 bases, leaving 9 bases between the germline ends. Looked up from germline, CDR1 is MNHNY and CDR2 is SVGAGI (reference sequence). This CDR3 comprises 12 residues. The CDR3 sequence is CASRVTGEKLFF. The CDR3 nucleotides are TGTGCCAGCAGAGTGACAGGTGAAAAACTGTTTTTT.

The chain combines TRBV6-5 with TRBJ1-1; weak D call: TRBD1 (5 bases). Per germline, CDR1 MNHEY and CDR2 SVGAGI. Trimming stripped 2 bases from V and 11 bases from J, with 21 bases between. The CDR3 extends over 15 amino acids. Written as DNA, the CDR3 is TGTGCCAGCAGTTACAATCAGGGTCCCTCGATTTGGGCTTTCTTT. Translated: CASSYNQGPSIWAFF.

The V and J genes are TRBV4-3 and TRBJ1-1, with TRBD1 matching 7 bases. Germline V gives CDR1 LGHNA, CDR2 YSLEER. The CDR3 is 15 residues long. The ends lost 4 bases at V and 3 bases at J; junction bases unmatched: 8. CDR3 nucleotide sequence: TGCGCCAGCAGCCTTAATTCGGACAGGCACACTGAAGCTTTCTTT. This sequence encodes CASSLNSDRHTEAFF.

CDR3 region: CATSDSLQGWDQPQHF. DNA for the CDR3: TGTGCCACCAGTGATTCACTCCAGGGTTGGGATCAGCCCCAGCATTTT. The gene calls are TRBV24-1 and TRBJ1-5, with D maybe TRBD1 (5 bases). The CDR3 spans 16 residues. The V gene lost 2 bases and the J gene lost 5 bases, with 15 bases spanning the gap. Per germline, CDR1 KGHDR and CDR2 SFDVKD.

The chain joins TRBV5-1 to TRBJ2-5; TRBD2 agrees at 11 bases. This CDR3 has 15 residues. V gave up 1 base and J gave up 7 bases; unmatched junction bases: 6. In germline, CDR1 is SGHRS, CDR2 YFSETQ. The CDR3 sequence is CASSLRSGRGVTQYF. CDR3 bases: TGCGCCAGCAGCTTGCGTAGCGGGAGGGGGGTGACCCAGTACTTC.

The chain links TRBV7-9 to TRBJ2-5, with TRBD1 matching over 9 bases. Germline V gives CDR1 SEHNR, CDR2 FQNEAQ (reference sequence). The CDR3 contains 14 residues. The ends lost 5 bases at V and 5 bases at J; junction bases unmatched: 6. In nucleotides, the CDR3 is TGTGCCAGCAGCAACACAGGGGGCGGGGAGACCCAGTACTTC. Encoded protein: CASSNTGGGETQYF.